One sample yielded the 25 T cell receptor beta chains listed below, sequenced in a study of pediatric ulcerative colitis. Clones were read by immunoSEQ multiplex PCR, and TCRdb kept only the in-frame ones, dropping some. The sample comprises 11,000 to 15,000 clones, about nine tenths of which are singletons, and 0.9% to 1% rests with the top ten. The sample consisted of blood. These receptors all stem from a boy younger than 18 with moderate ulcerative colitis.

The chain joins TRBV7-2 to TRBJ2-4; 13 positions match TRBD2. Germline CDR1 SGHTA, CDR2 FQGNSA. This CDR3 contains 17 residues. V shed 6 bases, J shed 0 bases, and the junction held 5 bases outside the gene matches. This CDR3 is CASSGTSGVVAKNIQYF. The CDR3 DNA is TGTGCCAGCAGTGGGACTAGCGGGGTCGTAGCCAAAAACATTCAGTACTTC.

The chain recombines TRBV7-8 with TRBJ2-3; 7 nucleotides align to TRBD1. The junction had 7 bases not matched to a gene; V was cut back by 4 bases and J by 0 bases. The V gene's germline CDR1 is SGHVS and CDR2 FQNEAQ. The CDR3 spans 16 residues. CDR3 region: CASSSRDSSSTDTQYF. As DNA, the CDR3 is TGTGCCAGCAGCTCCCGGGACAGCTCTAGCACAGATACGCAGTATTTT.

This clone was recorded once. This sequence joins TRBV5-1 and TRBJ1-1; 8 nucleotides match TRBD1. CDR1 is SGHRS and CDR2 is YFSETQ in the germline V gene. The CDR3 consists of 15 residues. With V trimmed by 5 bases and J by 6 bases, 12 bases remained unmatched. CDR3 coding DNA: TGCGCCAGCAGGGTTGAAGGGACGACAGGGGCTGAAGCTTTCTTT. It is translated as CASRVEGTTGAEAFF.

This chain connects TRBV5-1 to TRBJ2-1; 10 bases match TRBD2. The V and J ends lost 4 bases and 5 bases, in that order; junction bases with no gene match: 6. Per the germline V gene, CDR1 is SGHRS and CDR2 is YFSETQ. The CDR3 has 15 residues. CDR3 coding DNA: TGCGCCAGCAGCCCCTGGACTAGCGGAAACAATGAGCAGTTCTTC. Residues: CASSPWTSGNNEQFF.

This sequence joins TRBV6-4 and TRBJ2-3; D may match TRBD1 or TRBD2 (5 bases each). Trimming stripped 5 bases from V and 10 bases from J, with 16 bases between. Germline lookup yields CDR1 MRHNA and CDR2 SNTAGT. The CDR3 is 13 amino acids. CDR3 in amino acids: CASSNTAGRSQYF. The CDR3 region has the DNA TGTGCCAGCAGTAATACTGCAGGGAGATCGCAGTATTTT.

This clone was found once. The V and J genes are TRBV10-2 and TRBJ2-2; 16 bases line up with TRBD2. Germline V gene sequence: CDR1 WSHSY, CDR2 SAAADI. Trimming took 8 bases from V and 5 from J; bases not matched to a gene: 11. This CDR3 has 18 residues. The CDR3 DNA follows: TGCGCCAGCTCTCGCGGGACTAGCGGGAGGGCCGGTACCGGGGAGCTGTTTTTT. It specifies CASSRGTSGRAGTGELFF.

The chain has TRBV6-1 and TRBJ1-2, with D possibly TRBD1 on 6 matching bases. The CDR3 spans 17 residues. Germline CDR1 reads MNHNS; CDR2 reads SASEGT. Trimming stripped 2 bases from V and 8 bases from J, with 24 bases between. The CDR3 DNA follows: TGTGCCAGCAGTGAACTGACTTGGACAGAACGAGGGACAGGCTACACCTTC. Its protein product is CASSELTWTERGTGYTF.

The chain combines TRBV7-5 with TRBJ2-7; the table's D call, TRBD1, was not checked against the DNA. TRBV7-5 is a pseudogene. This CDR3 comprises 13 residues. The CDR3 nucleotides are TGTGTCAGAAGCTTAGTTGCAGGGGTCGAGCAGTACTTC. It encodes CVRSLVAGVEQYF.

The chain carries TRBV15 and TRBJ2-7, with D uncertain. Trimming removed 0 bases at V and 3 bases at J, with 9 bases between. In germline, CDR1 is LNHNV, CDR2 YYDKDF (reference sequence). The CDR3 consists of 14 residues. The CDR3 DNA reads TGTGCCACCAGCAGAGATCGGAACAGCTACGAGCAGTACTTC. Residues: CATSRDRNSYEQYF.

This clone was seen just once. The junction and the germline gene differ at one end; a read error may be behind it. The chain joins TRBV5-1 to TRBJ2-3, with D hard to call. This CDR3 is built from 18 residues. The germline CDR1 and CDR2 sequences are SGHRS and YFSETQ. The CDR3 loop reads CANSWAPSAQATGDTQYF. The CDR3 nucleotides read TGCGCCAACAGCTGGGCACCGAGCGCCCAAGCCACGGGAGATACGCAGTATTTT.

The rearrangement joins TRBV18 to TRBJ1-3; possible D gene TRBD1, 5 bases. The CDR3 sequence is 15 residues long. V was pared by 2 bases and J by 0 bases, with 8 bases between. Looked up from germline, CDR1 is KGHSH and CDR2 is LQKENI. CDR3 sequence reads: CASSPGDFSGNTIYF. CDR3 DNA sequence: TGTGCCAGCTCACCAGGGGACTTCTCTGGAAACACCATATATTTT.

The J gene is TRBJ2-2, the V gene TRBV10-3; 9 bases match TRBD1. Trimming at V came to 6 bases and at J to 5 bases, leaving 10 bases not matched to a gene. The CDR3 is made up of 16 amino acids. Germline V gene data show CDR1 as ENHRY and CDR2 as SYGVKD. Here the CDR3 DNA reads TGTGCCATCAGCAATCCCGGGACAGGGACAACCGGGGAGCTGTTTTTT. Encoded protein: CAISNPGTGTTGELFF.

This chain links TRBV5-1 with TRBJ2-2; D is uncertain. The V gene's germline CDR1 is SGHRS and CDR2 YFSETQ. The CDR3 covers 18 residues. Trimming removed 1 base at V and 1 base at J, with 17 bases between. CDR3: CASSLLFGWAGNTGELFF. The CDR3 DNA sequence: TGCGCCAGCAGCTTGCTATTCGGGTGGGCAGGGAACACCGGGGAGCTGTTTTTT.

The J gene is TRBJ2-7, the V gene TRBV27; perhaps TRBD2 as D (5 bases). This CDR3 is 16 amino acids long. The germline V gene encodes CDR1 MNHEY and CDR2 SMNVEV (reference sequence). Trimming removed 0 bases from V and 3 bases from J, with 15 bases in between. CDR3 in amino acids: CASSLSDSEVNYEQYF. CDR3 sequence (DNA): TGTGCCAGCAGTTTATCGGACTCGGAGGTCAACTACGAGCAGTACTTC.

V is TRBV14 and J is TRBJ1-1; D possibly corresponds to TRBD1 (5 bases). Germline V gene lookup returns CDR1 SGHDN and CDR2 FVKESK. This CDR3 contains 13 residues. Trimming pared 4 bases from V and 1 base from J, leaving 7 bases between. The CDR3 loop reads CASSRDENTEAFF. As DNA, the CDR3 is TGTGCCAGCAGCCGGGACGAGAACACTGAAGCTTTCTTT. The full variable domain, its missing parts supplied by reference TRBV14 and TRBJ1-1, is EAGVTQFPSHSVIEKGQTVTLRCDPISGHDNLYWYRRVMGKEIKFLLHFVKESKQDESGMPNNRFLAERTGGTYSTLKVQPAELEDSGVYFCASSRDENTEAFFGQGTRLTVV.

The genes are TRBV2 and TRBJ2-5, with a weak D call TRBD2 (6 bases). The DNA end favors TRBJ2-7, so the J call may be wrong. Germline V gives CDR1 SNHLY, CDR2 FYNNEI. The CDR3 length is 12 residues. The CDR3 region is CASTGRGYEQYF. The CDR3 DNA reads as TGTGCCAGCACAGGGCGGGGCTACGAGCAGTACTTC.

This rearrangement joins TRBV11-1 to TRBJ1-1, with D possibly matching TRBD1 (5 bases). CDR1 is SGHAT and CDR2 is FQDESV in the germline V gene (reference sequence). The CDR3 is 14 amino acids. Trimming shortened V by 2 bases and J by 1 base, and 8 bases separated the two germline ends. CDR3: CASSLWGPNTEAFF. Here the CDR3 DNA reads TGTGCCAGCAGCTTATGGGGACCGAACACTGAAGCTTTCTTT.

This chain uses TRBV19 with TRBJ2-1; D possibly uses TRBD1 or TRBD2 (5 bases each). V was pared by 4 bases and J by 4 bases, with 20 bases between. The CDR3 consists of 17 residues. Germline V gene lookup returns CDR1 LNHDA and CDR2 SQIVND (reference sequence). This CDR3 reads CASSKGRLERRYNEQFF. In DNA, the CDR3 is TGTGCCAGTAGTAAGGGGAGACTTGAGCGGAGGTACAATGAGCAGTTCTTC.

V and J are TRBV6-1 and TRBJ1-1; TRBD1 matches 7 bases. This CDR3 is built from 14 residues. Germline V gene data show CDR1 as MNHNS and CDR2 as SASEGT. J was trimmed by 1 base and V by 6 bases; bases with no gene match: 5. This CDR3 is CASSATGWNTEAFF. In nucleotides, the CDR3 is TGTGCCAGCAGCGCGACAGGGTGGAACACTGAAGCTTTCTTT.

J is TRBJ2-2 and V is TRBV9, with TRBD1 matching 7 bases. J lost 4 bases, V lost 4 bases, and 7 bases had no gene match. Germline assignment: CDR1 SGDLS and CDR2 YYNGEE. This CDR3 spans 15 amino acids. The CDR3 protein is CASSPRQGSTGELFF. CDR3 sequence (DNA): TGTGCCAGCAGCCCCCGACAGGGCAGCACCGGGGAGCTGTTTTTT.

This clone occurred a few times. V gene TRBV6-5 combines with J gene TRBJ2-5, with TRBD2 matching over 8 bases. Germline CDR1 reads MNHEY; CDR2 reads SVGAGI. This CDR3 is 15 amino acids long. With 6 bases clipped from V and 2 bases from J, the junction kept 8 bases outside the gene matches. The CDR3 region is CASSPLAGGQETQYF. The CDR3, as DNA: TGTGCCAGCAGCCCCCTCGCGGGGGGACAAGAGACCCAGTACTTC.

This chain uses TRBV5-8 with TRBJ2-5; D not certain. This CDR3 spans 11 amino acids. Germline CDR1 is SGHTS and CDR2 is YDEGEE. Between the trimmed V and J ends, which lost 1 base and 4 bases, there was a span of 2 bases. The chain's CDR3 is CASSLTETQYF. As DNA, the CDR3 is TGTGCCAGCAGCTTGACAGAGACCCAGTACTTC.

This sequence joins TRBV27 and TRBJ1-2; D is perhaps TRBD1 (6 bases). This CDR3 comprises 13 residues. V gave up 6 bases and J gave up 3 bases, with 11 bases separating them. Per the germline V gene, CDR1 is MNHEY and CDR2 is SMNVEV (reference sequence). This CDR3 reads CASSEGGYYGYTF. The CDR3 nucleotides read TGTGCCAGCAGCGAAGGGGGTTACTATGGCTACACCTTC.

The CDR3 coding sequence is TGCGCCAGCAGCTTGGACTCTGGAACACCCCAAGAGACCCAGTACTTC. Protein sequence: CASSLDSGTPQETQYF. The genes are TRBV5-1 and TRBJ2-5, with D unresolved. Per the germline V gene, CDR1 is SGHRS and CDR2 is YFSETQ. The CDR3 sequence is 16 residues long. The V and J ends lost 0 bases and 1 base respectively, with 13 bases between them.

CDR3 in amino acids: CASSYSDTQPQHF. The DNA of the CDR3 is TGTGCCAGCAGTTACTCGGACACTCAGCCCCAGCATTTT. The rearrangement links TRBV6-5 to TRBJ1-5; possible D gene TRBD1, 5 bases. Germline CDR1 MNHEY, CDR2 SVGAGI. CDR3 size: 13 residues. V lost 0 bases, J lost 6 bases, and 6 bases lay in between.